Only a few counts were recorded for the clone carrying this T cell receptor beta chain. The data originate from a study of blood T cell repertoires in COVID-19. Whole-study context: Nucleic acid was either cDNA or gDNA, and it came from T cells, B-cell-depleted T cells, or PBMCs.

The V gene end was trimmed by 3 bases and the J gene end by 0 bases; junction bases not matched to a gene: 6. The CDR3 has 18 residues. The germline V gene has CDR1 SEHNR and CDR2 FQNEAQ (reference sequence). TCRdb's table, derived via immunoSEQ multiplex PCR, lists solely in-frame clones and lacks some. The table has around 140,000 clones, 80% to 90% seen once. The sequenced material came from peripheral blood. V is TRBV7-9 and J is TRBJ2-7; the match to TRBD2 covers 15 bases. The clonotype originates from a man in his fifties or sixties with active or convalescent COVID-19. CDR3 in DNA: TGTGCCAGCAGCTTTGGGACTAGCGGGAGGCCCTTCTCCTACGAGCAGTACTTC. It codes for CASSFGTSGRPFSYEQYF.